A selection of T cell receptor beta chains follows, all from one sample in a study of cytomegalovirus exposure and HLA in healthy donors. Assay used: immunoSEQ multiplex PCR; TCRdb lists only in-frame clones, some missing. The data show some 210,000 clones, 77% seen once. Material for sequencing was PBMCs. These receptors were obtained from a woman younger than 45 in good health and CMV-seropositive. The CDR3 runs from the conserved cysteine through the conserved F or W. The size entry is marked missing in some rows and otherwise reads once, few, many or a size class.

j_call,clone_size,v_call,cdr3_aa
TRBJ1-1,.,TRBV18,CASSLRDSGEAFF
TRBJ2-2,.,TRBV2,CASSEENSGELFF
TRBJ1-2,.,TRBV19,CASSIWRATSSNYGYTF
TRBJ2-7,.,TRBV20-1,CSASDRVQQYF
TRBJ2-7,.,TRBV5-1,CASSLSAGSYEQYF
TRBJ1-2,.,TRBV9,CASSVEGYGGPYGYTF
TRBJ2-7,once,TRBV7-2,CASSLPGLAGSYEQYF
TRBJ1-2,.,TRBV5-1,CASSPGTGINYGYTF
TRBJ2-7,.,TRBV19,CASSIGSRAEQYF
TRBJ2-5,.,TRBV13,CASSGGLEGETQYF
TRBJ2-6,.,TRBV6-1,CASSEQLAGGAGANVLTF
TRBJ2-7,few,TRBV7-2,CASTLAGGSYEQYF
TRBJ2-5,once,TRBV5-1,CASSLGGKRETQYF
TRBJ2-1,.,TRBV6-4,CASSETSGGNNEQFF
TRBJ1-4,.,TRBV7-9,CASRHEGLGEKLFF
TRBJ2-6,.,TRBV9,CASSGPPGQGLSGANVLTF
TRBJ1-4,.,TRBV7-8,CASSFRDSFEKLFF
TRBJ2-1,few,TRBV2,CASSEDTEQFF
TRBJ2-2,.,TRBV28,CASRRQGAAGELFF
TRBJ2-7,.,TRBV5-1,CASSSGQGLYEQYF
TRBJ2-2,.,TRBV6-5,CASIRGQGATGELFF
TRBJ2-7,.,TRBV7-8,CASRTYGTSGYEQYF
TRBJ2-3,.,TRBV9,CASSVSVTSTDTQYF
TRBJ1-4,once,TRBV6-1,CASSEVSEGLGRGREKLFF
TRBJ2-5,.,TRBV5-4,CASSDQSQGAGETQYF
TRBJ1-4,.,TRBV30,CAWRGAQANEKLFF
TRBJ2-5,.,TRBV4-2,CASSPLGTGVGGETQYF
TRBJ2-1,.,TRBV11-3,CASSLQAVNEQFF
TRBJ1-3,.,TRBV18,CASSPQTGANSGNTIYF
TRBJ2-7,.,TRBV5-1,CASSLGTSGGPAYEQYF
TRBJ1-5,few,TRBV13,CASSLGTGDNQPQHF
TRBJ2-1,.,TRBV7-3,CASGQGGWDEQFF
TRBJ2-5,.,TRBV29-1,CSVMTSGGETQYF
TRBJ1-2,.,TRBV28,CASAPGGPNYGYTF
TRBJ1-5,.,TRBV5-1,CASSLDGQGNQPQHF
TRBJ1-1,.,TRBV28,CASSSPIPQTGVGAFF
TRBJ2-5,.,TRBV27,CASSFLTGGGETQYF
TRBJ1-2,few,TRBV6-1,CASSTSDTYYGYTF
TRBJ2-2,.,TRBV6-6,CASSYTSGELFF
TRBJ2-7,.,TRBV7-9,CASSLSDRDGEQYF
TRBJ1-1,once,TRBV14,CASSHLRGRTEAFF
TRBJ2-1,.,TRBV13,CASSPTSGRGPGNEQFF
TRBJ1-1,.,TRBV7-3,CASSAGSNTEAFF
TRBJ1-1,.,TRBV6-1,CASSVGPMNTEAFF
TRBJ1-3,.,TRBV19,CASTMDRVSGNTIYF
TRBJ1-2,.,TRBV6-5,CVSSYSNGLYGYTF
TRBJ2-1,.,TRBV5-4,CASSPAVPGQGIEQFF